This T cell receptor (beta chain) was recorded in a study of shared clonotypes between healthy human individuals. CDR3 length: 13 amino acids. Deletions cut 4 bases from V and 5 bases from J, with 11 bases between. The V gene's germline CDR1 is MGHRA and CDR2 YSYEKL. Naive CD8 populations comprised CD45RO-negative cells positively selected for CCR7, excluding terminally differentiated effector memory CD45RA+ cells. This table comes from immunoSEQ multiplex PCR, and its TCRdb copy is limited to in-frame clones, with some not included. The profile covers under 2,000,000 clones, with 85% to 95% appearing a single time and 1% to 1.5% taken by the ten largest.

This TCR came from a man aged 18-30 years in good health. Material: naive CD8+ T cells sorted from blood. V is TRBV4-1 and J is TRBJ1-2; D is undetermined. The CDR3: CASSPRADYGYTF. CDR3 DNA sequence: TGCGCCAGCAGCCCCCGGGCCGATTATGGCTACACCTTC.